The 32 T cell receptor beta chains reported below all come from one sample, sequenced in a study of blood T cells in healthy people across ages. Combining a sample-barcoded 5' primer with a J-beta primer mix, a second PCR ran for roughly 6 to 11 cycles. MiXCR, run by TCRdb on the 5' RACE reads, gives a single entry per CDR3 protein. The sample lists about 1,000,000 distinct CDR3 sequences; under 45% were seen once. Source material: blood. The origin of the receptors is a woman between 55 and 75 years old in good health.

The CDR3 here is CASSPRQGENINEQFF. The CDR3, as DNA: TGTGCCAGCAGCCCACGACAGGGCGAAAATATTAATGAGCAGTTCTTC. The rearrangement joins TRBV7-9 to TRBJ2-1; 7 bases are shared with TRBD1. This CDR3 is 16 amino acids long. Per the germline V gene, CDR1 is SEHNR and CDR2 is FQNEAQ (reference sequence). Unmatched junction bases numbered 14, after V lost 5 bases and J lost 7 bases. Complete variable domain (other parts from reference TRBV7-9 and TRBJ2-1): DTGVSQNPRHKITKRGQNVTFRCDPISEHNRLYWYRQTLGQGPEFLTYFQNEAQLEKSRLLSDRFSAERPKGSFSTLEIQRTEQGDSAMYLCASSPRQGENINEQFFGPGTRLTVL.

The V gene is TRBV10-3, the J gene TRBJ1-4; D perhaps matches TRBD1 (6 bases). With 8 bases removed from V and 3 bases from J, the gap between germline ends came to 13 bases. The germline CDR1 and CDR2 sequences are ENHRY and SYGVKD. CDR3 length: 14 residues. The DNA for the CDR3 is TGTGCCATCGGTAGGGGGTCTCCTAATGAAAAACTGTTTTTT. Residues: CAIGRGSPNEKLFF.

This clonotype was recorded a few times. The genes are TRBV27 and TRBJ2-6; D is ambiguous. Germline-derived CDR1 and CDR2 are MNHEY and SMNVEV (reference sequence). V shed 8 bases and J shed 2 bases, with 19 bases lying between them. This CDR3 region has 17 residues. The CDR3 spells CASGSRVKGTGANVLTF. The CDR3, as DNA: TGTGCCAGCGGCTCACGGGTCAAAGGCACTGGGGCCAACGTCCTGACTTTC.

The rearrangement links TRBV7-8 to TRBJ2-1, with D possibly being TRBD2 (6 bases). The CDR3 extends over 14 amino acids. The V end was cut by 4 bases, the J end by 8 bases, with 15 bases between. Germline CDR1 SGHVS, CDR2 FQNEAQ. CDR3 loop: CASSSLPGGDEQFF. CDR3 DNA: TGTGCCAGCAGCTCCCTCCCCGGGGGTGATGAGCAGTTCTTC.

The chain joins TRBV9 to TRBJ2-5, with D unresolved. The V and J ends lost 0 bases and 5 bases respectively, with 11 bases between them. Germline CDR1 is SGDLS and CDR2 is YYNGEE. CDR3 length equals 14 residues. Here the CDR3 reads CASSVGNSLETQYF. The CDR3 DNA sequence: TGTGCCAGCAGCGTAGGGAATAGCTTGGAGACCCAGTACTTC.

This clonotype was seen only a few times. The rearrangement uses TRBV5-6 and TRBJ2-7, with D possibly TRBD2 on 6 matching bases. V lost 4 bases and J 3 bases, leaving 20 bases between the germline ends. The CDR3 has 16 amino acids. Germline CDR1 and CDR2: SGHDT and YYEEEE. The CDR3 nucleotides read TGTGCCAGCAGCCAATCCTGGGGAGGTGAATTCTACGAGCAGTACTTC. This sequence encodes CASSQSWGGEFYEQYF.

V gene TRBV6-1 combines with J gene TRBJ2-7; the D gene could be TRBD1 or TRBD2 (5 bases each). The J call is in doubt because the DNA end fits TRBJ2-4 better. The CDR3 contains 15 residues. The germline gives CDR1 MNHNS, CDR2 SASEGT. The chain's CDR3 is CASSEAGPGRGIQYF. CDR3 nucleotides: TGTGCCAGCAGTGAAGCCGGTCCGGGGCGAGGCATTCAGTACTTC.

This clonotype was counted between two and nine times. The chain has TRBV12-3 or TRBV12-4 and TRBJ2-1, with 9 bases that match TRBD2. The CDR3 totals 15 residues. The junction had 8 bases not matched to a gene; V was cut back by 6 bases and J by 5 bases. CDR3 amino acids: CASSLGLAVNNEQFF. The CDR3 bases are TGTGCCAGCAGCCTGGGACTAGCCGTCAACAATGAGCAGTTCTTC.

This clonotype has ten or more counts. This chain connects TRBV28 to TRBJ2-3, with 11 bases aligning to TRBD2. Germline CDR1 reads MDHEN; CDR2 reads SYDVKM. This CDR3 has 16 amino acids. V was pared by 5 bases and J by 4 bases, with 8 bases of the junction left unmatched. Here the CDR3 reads CASSLTLAGVSDTQYF. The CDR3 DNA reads TGTGCCAGCAGTCTGACACTAGCGGGAGTATCAGATACGCAGTATTTT.

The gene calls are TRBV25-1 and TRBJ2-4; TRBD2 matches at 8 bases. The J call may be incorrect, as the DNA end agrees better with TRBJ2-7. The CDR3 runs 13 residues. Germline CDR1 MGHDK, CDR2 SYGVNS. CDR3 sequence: CASTIAGNYEQYF. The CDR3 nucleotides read TGTGCCAGCACAATAGCGGGAAACTACGAGCAGTACTTC.

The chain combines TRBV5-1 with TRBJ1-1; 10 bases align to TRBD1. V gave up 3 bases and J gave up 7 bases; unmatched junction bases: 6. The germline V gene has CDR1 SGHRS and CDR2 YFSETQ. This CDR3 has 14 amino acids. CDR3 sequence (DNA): TGCGCCAGCAGCTCCGGGACAGGGGTGATTGAAGCTTTCTTT. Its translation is CASSSGTGVIEAFF. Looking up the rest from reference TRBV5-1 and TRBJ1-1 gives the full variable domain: KAGVTQTPRYLIKTRGQQVTLSCSPISGHRSVSWYQQTPGQGLQFLFEYFSETQRNKGNFPGRFSGRQFSNSRSEMNVSTLELGDSALYLCASSSGTGVIEAFFGQGTRLTVV.

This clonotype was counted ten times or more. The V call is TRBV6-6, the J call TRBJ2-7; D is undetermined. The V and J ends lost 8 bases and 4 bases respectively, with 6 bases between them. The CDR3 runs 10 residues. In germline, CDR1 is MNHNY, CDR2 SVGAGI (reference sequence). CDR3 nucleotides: TGTGCCAGCGGTCAATACGAGCAGTACTTC. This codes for CASGQYEQYF.

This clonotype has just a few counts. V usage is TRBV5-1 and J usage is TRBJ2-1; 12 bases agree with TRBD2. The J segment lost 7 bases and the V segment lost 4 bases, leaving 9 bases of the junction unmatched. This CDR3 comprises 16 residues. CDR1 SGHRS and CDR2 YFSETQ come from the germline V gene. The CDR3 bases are TGCGCCAGCAGCCCTGGACTAGCGGGGTCACGGAATGAGCAGTTCTTC. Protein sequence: CASSPGLAGSRNEQFF.

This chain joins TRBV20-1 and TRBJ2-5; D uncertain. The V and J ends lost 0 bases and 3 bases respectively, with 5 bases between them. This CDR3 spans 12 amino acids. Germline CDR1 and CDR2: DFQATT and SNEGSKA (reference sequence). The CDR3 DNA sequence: TGCAGTGCTAGAGATCCCAAAGAGACCCAGTACTTC. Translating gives CSARDPKETQYF.

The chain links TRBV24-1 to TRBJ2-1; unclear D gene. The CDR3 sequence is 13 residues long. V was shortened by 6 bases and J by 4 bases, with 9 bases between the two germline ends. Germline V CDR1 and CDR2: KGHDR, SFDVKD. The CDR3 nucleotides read TGTGCCACCAGTCTGACAACTTACAATGAGCAGTTCTTC. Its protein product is CATSLTTYNEQFF.

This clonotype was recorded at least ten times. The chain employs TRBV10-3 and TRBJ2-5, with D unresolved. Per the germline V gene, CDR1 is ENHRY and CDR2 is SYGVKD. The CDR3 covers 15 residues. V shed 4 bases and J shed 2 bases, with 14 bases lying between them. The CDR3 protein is CAISGTSSAQETQYF. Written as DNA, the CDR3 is TGTGCCATCAGTGGAACTTCATCGGCGCAAGAGACCCAGTACTTC.

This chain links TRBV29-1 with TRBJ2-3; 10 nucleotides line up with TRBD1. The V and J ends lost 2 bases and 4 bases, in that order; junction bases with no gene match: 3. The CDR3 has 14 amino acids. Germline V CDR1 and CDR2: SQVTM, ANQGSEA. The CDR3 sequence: CSVELGQGSDTQYF. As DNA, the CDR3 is TGCAGCGTTGAATTGGGACAGGGGTCAGATACGCAGTATTTT.

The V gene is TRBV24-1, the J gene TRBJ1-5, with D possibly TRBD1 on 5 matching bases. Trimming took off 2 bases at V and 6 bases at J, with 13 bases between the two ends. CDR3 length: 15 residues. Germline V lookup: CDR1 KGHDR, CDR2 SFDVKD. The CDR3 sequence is CATSDSKGLRQPQHF. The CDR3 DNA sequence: TGTGCCACCAGTGATTCCAAGGGGTTGCGTCAGCCCCAGCATTTT.

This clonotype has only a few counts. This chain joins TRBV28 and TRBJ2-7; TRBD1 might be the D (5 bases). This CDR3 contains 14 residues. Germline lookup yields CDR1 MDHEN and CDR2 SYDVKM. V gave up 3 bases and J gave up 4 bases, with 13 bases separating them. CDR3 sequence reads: CASSFPPPGYEQYF. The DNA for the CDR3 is TGTGCCAGCAGTTTTCCCCCGCCAGGGTACGAGCAGTACTTC.

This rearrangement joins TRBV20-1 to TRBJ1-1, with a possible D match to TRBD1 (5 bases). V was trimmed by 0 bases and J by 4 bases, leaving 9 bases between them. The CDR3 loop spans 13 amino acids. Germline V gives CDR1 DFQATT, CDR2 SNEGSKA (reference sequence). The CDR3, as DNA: TGCAGTGCTAGAGAGTCCGGGGGCACTGAAGCTTTCTTT. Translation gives CSARESGGTEAFF.

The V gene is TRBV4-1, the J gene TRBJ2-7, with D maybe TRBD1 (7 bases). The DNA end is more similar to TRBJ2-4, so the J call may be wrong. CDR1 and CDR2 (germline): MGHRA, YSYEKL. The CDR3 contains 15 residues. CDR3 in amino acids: CASSPNDREVDIQYF. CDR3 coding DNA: TGCGCCAGCAGCCCCAACGACAGGGAGGTCGACATTCAGTACTTC.

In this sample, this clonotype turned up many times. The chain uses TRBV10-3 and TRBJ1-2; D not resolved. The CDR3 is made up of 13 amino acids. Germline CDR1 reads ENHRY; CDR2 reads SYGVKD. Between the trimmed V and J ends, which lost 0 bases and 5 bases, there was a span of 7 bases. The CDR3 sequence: CAISESSTYGYTF. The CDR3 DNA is TGTGCCATCAGTGAGTCGAGCACGTATGGCTACACCTTC.

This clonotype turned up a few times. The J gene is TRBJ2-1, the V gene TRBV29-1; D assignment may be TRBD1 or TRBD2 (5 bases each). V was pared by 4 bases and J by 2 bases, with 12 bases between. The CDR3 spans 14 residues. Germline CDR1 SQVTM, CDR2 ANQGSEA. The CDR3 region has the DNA TGCAGCGTTGTCGATCGGGGCGCCTACAATGAGCAGTTCTTC. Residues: CSVVDRGAYNEQFF.

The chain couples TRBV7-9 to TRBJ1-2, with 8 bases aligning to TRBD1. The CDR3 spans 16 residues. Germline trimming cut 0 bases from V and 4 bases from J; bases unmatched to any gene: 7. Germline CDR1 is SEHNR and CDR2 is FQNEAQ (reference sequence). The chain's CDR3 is CASSLAPGGLSYGYTF. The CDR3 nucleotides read TGTGCCAGCAGCTTAGCACCAGGGGGCCTCTCCTATGGCTACACCTTC. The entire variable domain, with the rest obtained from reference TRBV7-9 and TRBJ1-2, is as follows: DTGVSQNPRHKITKRGQNVTFRCDPISEHNRLYWYRQTLGQGPEFLTYFQNEAQLEKSRLLSDRFSAERPKGSFSTLEIQRTEQGDSAMYLCASSLAPGGLSYGYTFGSGTRLTVV.

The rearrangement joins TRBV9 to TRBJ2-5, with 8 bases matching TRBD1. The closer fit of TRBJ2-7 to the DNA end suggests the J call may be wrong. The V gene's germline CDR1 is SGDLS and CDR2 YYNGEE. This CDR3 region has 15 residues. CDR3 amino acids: CASSAGTGTLYEQYF. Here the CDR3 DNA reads TGTGCCAGCAGCGCCGGGACAGGTACTCTATACGAGCAGTACTTC.

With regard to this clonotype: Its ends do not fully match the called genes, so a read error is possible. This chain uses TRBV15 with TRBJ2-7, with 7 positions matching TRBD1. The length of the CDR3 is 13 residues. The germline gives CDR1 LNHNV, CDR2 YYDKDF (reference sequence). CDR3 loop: CATSKTGRETQYF. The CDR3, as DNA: TGTGCCACCAGCAAGACAGGGCGAGAGACCCAGTACTTT.

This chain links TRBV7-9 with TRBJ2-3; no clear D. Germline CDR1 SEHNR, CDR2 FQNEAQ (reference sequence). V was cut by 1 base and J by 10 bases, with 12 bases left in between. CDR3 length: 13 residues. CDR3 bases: TGTGCCAGCAGCTTAGAAGTCACTTGGGCGCAGTATTTT. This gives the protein CASSLEVTWAQYF.

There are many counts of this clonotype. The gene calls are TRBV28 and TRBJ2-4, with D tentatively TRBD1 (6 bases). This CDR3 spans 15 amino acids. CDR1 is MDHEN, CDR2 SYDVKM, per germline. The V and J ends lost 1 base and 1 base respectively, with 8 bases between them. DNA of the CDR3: TGTGCCAGCAGTTTATCCCAGGGGGCCAAAAACATTCAGTACTTC. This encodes CASSLSQGAKNIQYF.

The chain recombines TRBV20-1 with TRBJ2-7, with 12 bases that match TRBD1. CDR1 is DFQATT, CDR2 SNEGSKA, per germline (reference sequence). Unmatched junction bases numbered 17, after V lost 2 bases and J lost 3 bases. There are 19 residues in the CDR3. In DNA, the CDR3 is TGCAGTGCTAGAAGGGTACCGGGACAGGGGGCTTCAATTGGCTACGAGCAGTACTTC. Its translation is CSARRVPGQGASIGYEQYF.

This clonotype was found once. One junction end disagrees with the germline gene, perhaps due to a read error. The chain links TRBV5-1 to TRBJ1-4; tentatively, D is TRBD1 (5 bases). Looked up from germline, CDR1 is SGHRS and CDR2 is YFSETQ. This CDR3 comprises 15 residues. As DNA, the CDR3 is TGCACCAGCAGCCCGAAGGGGCAATGGAATGAAAAACTGTTTTTT. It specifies CTSSPKGQWNEKLFF.

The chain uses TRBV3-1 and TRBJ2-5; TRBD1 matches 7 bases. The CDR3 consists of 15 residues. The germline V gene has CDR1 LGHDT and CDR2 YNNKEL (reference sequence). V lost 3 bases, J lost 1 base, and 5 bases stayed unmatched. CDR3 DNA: TGTGCCAGCAGCCACCTTGGGACAGTCCAAGAGACCCAGTACTTC. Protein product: CASSHLGTVQETQYF.

In DNA, the CDR3 is TGTGCCATCAGTGTCCGGCGGGAGGACGTTTTTCACGAGCAGTACTTC. Protein product: CAISVRREDVFHEQYF. The rearrangement joins TRBV10-3 to TRBJ2-7; 8 bases are shared with TRBD2. The CDR3 is 16 residues long. Trimming at V came to 4 bases and at J to 5 bases, leaving 13 bases not matched to a gene. The germline CDR1 and CDR2 sequences are ENHRY and SYGVKD.